These T cell receptor beta chains were read from a single sample in a study of beta chain features in type 1 diabetes. TCRdb keeps only in-frame clones here, not all; method: immunoSEQ multiplex PCR. The sample has under 250,000 clones, 13% to 15% seen once. The source material was naive CD4+ T cells from blood. Source of these receptors: a woman aged 40 to 50 in good health. Each CDR3 is given with its conserved first and last residue. A D gene is named only where the DNA matches it firmly. Rows may omit the clone size; those that give it use once, few, many or a size class.

j_gene	d_gene	abundance	v_gene	CDR3aa	CDR3nt
TRBJ2-7	NA	NA	TRBV6-6	CASRAREQYF	TGTGCCAGCAGAGCGAGAGAGCAGTACTTC
TRBJ2-5	TRBD1	NA	TRBV25-1	CASSWTGRQETQYF	TGTGCCAGCAGTTGGACAGGGAGACAAGAGACCCAGTACTTC
TRBJ2-3	NA	few	TRBV2	CASRRILPGDTQYF	TGTGCCAGCAGGCGAATACTACCTGGAGATACGCAGTATTTT
TRBJ1-2	NA	NA	TRBV6-6	CASSSFTGHGYTF	TGTGCCAGCAGTTCCTTTACAGGGCATGGCTACACCTTC
TRBJ2-5	TRBD2	few	TRBV2	CASSKTSGGRKTQYF	TGTGCCAGCAGTAAGACTAGCGGGGGGCGGAAGACCCAGTACTTC
TRBJ2-3	NA	few	TRBV5-6	CASSFTVTDTQYF	TGTGCCAGCAGCTTTACGGTCACAGATACGCAGTATTTT
TRBJ2-7	TRBD1	few	TRBV5-1	CASSFFTGGEQYF	TGCGCCAGCAGCTTTTTCACAGGGGGCGAGCAGTACTTC
TRBJ1-3	NA	NA	TRBV9	CASSVRGGNGNTIYF	TGTGCCAGCAGCGTACGGGGGGGTAATGGAAACACCATATATTTT
TRBJ2-2	NA	NA	TRBV6-5	CASRPGQRAPGELFF	TGTGCCAGCAGACCGGGACAGCGGGCCCCCGGGGAGCTGTTTTTT
TRBJ1-1	NA	NA	TRBV7-9	CASSIQGSDTEAFF	TGTGCCAGCAGCATACAGGGATCTGACACTGAAGCTTTCTTT
TRBJ2-2	TRBD2	NA	TRBV5-1	CASSLATLAATEGTGELFF	TGCGCCAGCAGCTTGGCCACCCTAGCGGCGACAGAGGGCACCGGGGAGCTGTTTTTT
TRBJ2-3	TRBD2	NA	TRBV2	CASSLAGPSRNTQYF	TGTGCCAGCAGCTTAGCGGGGCCTTCTCGAAATACGCAGTATTTT
TRBJ1-2	NA	NA	TRBV9	CASSPVGGGNYGYTF	TGTGCCAGCAGCCCCGTAGGTGGGGGGAACTATGGCTACACCTTC
TRBJ2-4	NA	NA	TRBV6-6	CASSYRGTKNIQYF	TGTGCCAGCAGTTACCGGGGGACCAAAAACATTCAGTACTTC
TRBJ1-1	NA	few	TRBV18	CASSPLPQVTNTEAFF	TGTGCCAGCTCACCGCTTCCACAGGTTACGAACACTGAAGCTTTCTTT
TRBJ2-7	NA	few	TRBV7-8	CASSWWTVPSEQYF	TGTGCCAGCAGCTGGTGGACAGTTCCGTCCGAGCAGTACTTC
TRBJ2-3	NA	few	TRBV10-3	CAITGSGTLTDTQYF	TGTGCCATCACCGGATCCGGGACACTCACAGATACGCAGTATTTT
TRBJ2-7	TRBD1	NA	TRBV9	CASSLRTGPYEQYF	TGTGCCAGCAGCCTCCGGACAGGGCCCTACGAGCAGTACTTC
TRBJ2-5	NA	few	TRBV5-1	CASSRRDQETQYF	TGCGCCAGCAGCCGGAGGGACCAAGAGACCCAGTACTTC
TRBJ2-3	NA	few	TRBV6-5	CASSRQVGPDTQYF	TGTGCCAGCAGTAGGCAGGTCGGCCCAGATACGCAGTATTTT
TRBJ1-1	NA	many	TRBV14	CASSQDHGISEAFF	TGTGCCAGCAGCCAAGATCACGGTATCTCTGAAGCTTTCTTT
TRBJ2-5	NA	NA	TRBV2	CASIPDTVERETQYF	TGTGCCAGCATCCCGGACACTGTGGAAAGAGAGACCCAGTACTTC
TRBJ2-3	NA	NA	TRBV13	CASSLPTGTDTQYF	TGTGCCAGCAGCTTACCGACAGGCACAGATACGCAGTATTTT
TRBJ1-2	NA	NA	TRBV7-6	CASSSFGLGGYTF	TGTGCCAGCAGCTCGTTTGGCCTTGGCGGCTACACCTTC
TRBJ2-5	TRBD2	few	TRBV29-1	CSVGTRTQYF	TGCAGCGTTGGGACTAGGACCCAGTACTTC
TRBJ2-7	NA	NA	TRBV9	CASSVVPSSYEQYF	TGTGCCAGCAGCGTAGTACCGAGCTCCTACGAGCAGTACTTC
TRBJ2-6	TRBD1	NA	TRBV5-1	CASSPLTGGVSGANVLTF	TGCGCCAGCAGCCCACTCACAGGGGGCGTCTCTGGGGCCAACGTCCTGACTTTC
TRBJ2-7	NA	NA	TRBV7-9	CASSLAGRLPEQYF	TGTGCCAGCAGCTTAGCGGGCAGACTACCCGAGCAGTACTTC
TRBJ1-6	NA	NA	TRBV5-6	CASVFQGSSYNSPLHF	TGTGCCAGCGTGTTCCAGGGGAGCTCCTATAATTCACCCCTCCACTTT
TRBJ1-3	NA	few	TRBV13	CASSFEPGAGNTIYF	TGTGCCAGCAGCTTCGAGCCAGGGGCTGGAAACACCATATATTTT
TRBJ2-3	TRBD2	few	TRBV27	CASSLSLASDTQYF	TGTGCCAGCAGTTTATCACTAGCGTCGGATACGCAGTATTTT
TRBJ1-1	NA	NA	TRBV9	CASSALRTANTEAFF	TGTGCCAGCAGCGCCCTCAGGACAGCCAACACTGAAGCTTTCTTT
TRBJ2-5	TRBD1	NA	TRBV4-1	CASSQGQGDQETQYF	TGCGCCAGCAGCCAAGGACAGGGGGACCAAGAGACCCAGTACTTC
TRBJ1-5	NA	few	TRBV27	CASSLSTGGNQPQHF	TGTGCCAGCAGTTTATCAACGGGGGGCAATCAGCCCCAGCATTTT
TRBJ1-1	NA	NA	TRBV15	CATNSQEGAEAFF	TGTGCCACCAACTCACAGGAGGGCGCTGAAGCTTTCTTT
TRBJ2-2	TRBD2	few	TRBV25-1	CATSTGLAGGPGELFF	TGTGCCACCTCGACTGGTCTAGCGGGGGGGCCCGGGGAGCTGTTTTTT
TRBJ1-1	NA	NA	TRBV21-1	CASSCDRDLYEAFF	TGTGCCAGCAGTTGTGACAGGGACCTCTATGAAGCTTTCTTT
TRBJ2-3	TRBD2	NA	TRBV7-9	CASSSGLAADTQYF	TGTGCCAGCAGCTCGGGACTAGCAGCCGATACGCAGTATTTT
TRBJ2-7	NA	NA	TRBV9	CASSVGGDHSYEQYF	TGTGCCAGCAGCGTAGGGGGGGACCACTCCTACGAGCAGTACTTC
TRBJ2-1	TRBD1	NA	TRBV23-1	CASIPPWDRGIYNEQFF	TGCGCCAGCATCCCGCCCTGGGACAGAGGGATATACAATGAGCAGTTCTTC